The sample holds a few counts of the clone carrying this TCR beta chain. TCRdb recomputed calls from the PCR reads with MiXCR, one row per CDR3 protein. The top ten clones hold roughly 0.9% of a sample with about 640,000 distinct CDR3 sequences, 20% of them seen once. Looked up from germline, CDR1 is PRHDT and CDR2 is FYEKMQ (reference sequence). The CDR3 loop spans 18 amino acids. The J segment lost 0 bases and the V segment lost 2 bases, leaving 3 bases of the junction unmatched. The data were obtained in a study of molecular identifiers for immune sequencing clone quantification. The rearrangement uses TRBV13 and TRBJ2-3, with TRBD2 matching over 15 bases. Sequenced input: naive CD8+ T cells from blood, with Jurkat cell RNA spiked in. As for subset: FACS-sorted CD8+CD4-CCR7+CD45RA+ naive T cells. The sequence came from a human donor in good health. Some libraries in this study had Jurkat cell RNA spiked in. CDR3 sequence reads: CASSLLGLAGGSTDTQYF. In DNA, the CDR3 is TGTGCCAGCAGCTTACTGGGACTAGCGGGGGGAAGCACAGATACGCAGTATTTT.